This entry lists 10 T cell receptor beta chains sequenced from one sample in a study of CD8 T cells in ankylosing spondylitis. TCRdb fed the 5' RACE reads into MiXCR, producing one record per CDR3 protein. The sample holds roughly 97,000 distinct CDR3 sequences; roughly 8.3% are singletons and the top ten take around a tenth. Sequenced: blood, either unsorted or a sorted T cell fraction (not recorded which). The receptors here all came from a male donor with ankylosing spondylitis or in good health (not recorded which).

This clonotype has only a few counts. The chain recombines TRBV6-2 or TRBV6-3 with TRBJ2-7; D unclear. This CDR3 has 15 residues. V gave up 2 bases and J gave up 5 bases, with 16 bases separating them. Germline assignment: CDR1 MNHEY and CDR2 SVGEGT. As DNA, the CDR3 is TGTGCCAGCAGTTACGGCAGGAAGGGCGCCCACGAGCAGTACTTC. Its protein product is CASSYGRKGAHEQYF.

This clonotype was seen at least ten times. V and J are TRBV12-3 or TRBV12-4 and TRBJ2-5; TRBD1 matches 7 bases. J gave up 3 bases and V 6 bases, and 4 bases lay outside the gene matches. The length of the CDR3 is 13 residues. The CDR3: CASRATGEETQYF. The CDR3 region has the DNA TGTGCCAGCAGAGCAACAGGGGAAGAGACCCAGTACTTC.

The table lists this clonotype with many counts. CDR3 coding DNA: TGCAGTGCTATGACAAACTATGGCTACACCTTC. The encoded protein is CSAMTNYGYTF. The chain recombines TRBV20-1 with TRBJ1-2; D is unclear. Looked up from germline, CDR1 is DFQATT and CDR2 is SNEGSKA (reference sequence). The CDR3 totals 11 residues. V lost 4 bases and J lost 2, with 5 bases in between.

Many counts were recorded for this clonotype. V usage is TRBV9 and J usage is TRBJ1-4; D remains ambiguous. The CDR3 covers 14 residues. Trimming removed 3 bases from V and 7 bases from J, with 13 bases in between. In germline, CDR1 is SGDLS, CDR2 YYNGEE. CDR3: CASSARASSEKLFF. The CDR3 DNA is TGTGCCAGCAGCGCCCGAGCTAGTAGTGAAAAACTGTTTTTT.

There are many counts of this clonotype. The rearrangement uses TRBV5-6 and TRBJ1-2, with TRBD1 matching 9 bases. The germline V gene has CDR1 SGHDT and CDR2 YYEEEE. Trimming took 4 bases from V and 4 from J; bases not matched to a gene: 8. This CDR3 has 15 residues. The chain's CDR3 is CASSVGGQGSYGYTF. The CDR3 nucleotides read TGTGCCAGCAGCGTTGGGGGACAGGGCAGCTATGGCTACACCTTC. Complete variable domain (other parts from reference TRBV5-6 and TRBJ1-2): DAGVTQSPTHLIKTRGQQVTLRCSPKSGHDTVSWYQQALGQGPQFIFQYYEEEERQRGNFPDRFSGHQFPNYSSELNVNALLLGDSALYLCASSVGGQGSYGYTFGSGTRLTVV.

This clonotype has ten or more counts. The gene calls are TRBV10-3 and TRBJ2-2; no firm D call. Germline CDR1 reads ENHRY; CDR2 reads SYGVKD. The length of the CDR3 is 14 residues. V was pared by 8 bases and J by 0 bases, with 10 bases between. The CDR3 region is CAIGQATNTGELFF. For the CDR3, the DNA is TGTGCCATCGGGCAGGCGACGAACACCGGGGAGCTGTTTTTT.

This clonotype was observed at least ten times. This chain joins TRBV7-9 and TRBJ2-2; D remains unclear. Germline-derived CDR1 and CDR2 are SEHNR and FQNEAQ (reference sequence). This CDR3 is 14 amino acids long. Trimming removed 6 bases at V and 0 bases at J, with 8 bases between. The CDR3 reads CASRALTNTGELFF. For the CDR3, the DNA is TGTGCCAGCAGGGCCCTGACGAACACCGGGGAGCTGTTTTTT. Supplemented by reference TRBV7-9 and TRBJ2-2, the full variable domain reads DTGVSQNPRHKITKRGQNVTFRCDPISEHNRLYWYRQTLGQGPEFLTYFQNEAQLEKSRLLSDRFSAERPKGSFSTLEIQRTEQGDSAMYLCASRALTNTGELFFGEGSRLTVL.

This clonotype was detected many times. The CDR3: CASFPGGGVGYTF. CDR3 nucleotides: TGTGCCAGCTTCCCCGGGGGGGGTGTGGGCTACACCTTC. The J gene is TRBJ1-2, the V gene TRBV12-3 or TRBV12-4, with a possible D match to TRBD1 (5 bases). The V end lost 8 bases, the J end lost 8 bases, and 18 bases lay between the germline ends. This CDR3 contains 13 residues.

The sample holds one count of this clonotype. Its ends do not fully match the called genes, so a read error is possible. The CDR3 region has the DNA TGTGTCAGCAGCGCTACAGGGTATGGCTACACCTTC. Residues: CVSSATGYGYTF. The J gene is TRBJ1-2, the V gene TRBV7-2; a weak D match, TRBD1 (6 bases). The CDR3 contains 12 residues. Germline V CDR1 and CDR2: SGHTA, FQGNSA.

In this sample, this clonotype turned up many times. The genes are TRBV4-2 and TRBJ1-3; D remains ambiguous. V was cut by 2 bases and J by 8 bases, with 10 bases left in between. CDR3 size: 13 residues. The V gene's germline CDR1 is LGHNA and CDR2 YNFKEQ. The CDR3 bases are TGTGCCAGCAGCCAAAGGGTAGATGACACCATATATTTT. This gives the protein CASSQRVDDTIYF.